A selection of T cell receptor beta chains follows, all from one sample in a study of identical twins' blood T cells. TCRdb re-called the 5' RACE reads through MiXCR, storing one row per CDR3 protein. The profile shows fewer than 450,000 distinct CDR3 sequences, roughly 27% of them singletons. Sequenced: PBMCs. These receptors all stem from a woman aged 18-50 years in good health. Both conserved end residues are part of each CDR3. The order of the fields is V gene, J gene, CDR3 protein.

TRBV20-1	TRBJ2-1	CSAYGSGRAQSSYNEQFF
TRBV29-1	TRBJ1-4	CSVLGGTNEKPFF
TRBV7-3	TRBJ1-1	CASSRGRGAEAFF
TRBV24-1	TRBJ2-1	CATSDVEGSEQFF
TRBV20-1	TRBJ2-2	CSARERNTGELFF
TRBV29-1	TRBJ2-2	CSVVPDGNTGELFF
TRBV7-2	TRBJ2-1	CASSRETYSSYNEQFF
TRBV6-5	TRBJ2-7	CASSTNGDYEQYF
TRBV29-1	TRBJ1-2	CSVVSIWDRTINYGYTF
TRBV13	TRBJ1-5	CASSRGGSNQPQHF
TRBV29-1	TRBJ2-7	CSVVHPGDEQYF
TRBV5-1	TRBJ1-1	CASGVTPGSRWTEAFF
TRBV28	TRBJ1-1	CASSLSRVGGLEAFF
TRBV3-1	TRBJ2-1	CASSHWTRGYNEQFF
TRBV29-1	TRBJ1-3	CSVARGLSGNTIYF
TRBV13	TRBJ2-7	CASSLIDRYYEQYF
TRBV5-1	TRBJ2-1	CASSYRLSENEQFF
TRBV29-1	TRBJ2-7	CSVVWGTHEQYF
TRBV6-5	TRBJ1-2	CASSYSMREPVNYGYTF
TRBV21-1	TRBJ2-5	CASSKGDRSGGETQYF
TRBV5-1	TRBJ1-1	CASSLFASTGSNTEAFF
TRBV7-2	TRBJ2-5	CASSHGQGMRKTQYF
TRBV5-1	TRBJ2-1	CASSLEGLSSYNEQFF
TRBV18	TRBJ1-1	CASSPKGPGSNTEAFF
TRBV5-5	TRBJ1-1	CASSWGAGINTEAFF
TRBV28	TRBJ1-1	CASSPAGTGLPEAFF
TRBV3-1	TRBJ1-5	CASSQAGLPTQHF
TRBV12-3/TRBV12-4	TRBJ1-1	CASSLMGAVNTEAFF
TRBV3-1	TRBJ1-5	CASSYGEDQPQHF
TRBV28	TRBJ1-5	CANSLGGVHQPQHF
TRBV5-1	TRBJ1-2	CASSLANGAYGYTF
TRBV18	TRBJ1-6	CASSPGTGDSPLHF
TRBV12-3/TRBV12-4	TRBJ1-5	CASTQSNQPQHF
TRBV7-9	TRBJ1-1	CASSSHGPTEVFF
TRBV19	TRBJ1-5	CASSISLINQPQHF
TRBV7-9	TRBJ1-1	CASRSKGEDFF
TRBV5-1	TRBJ2-7	CASRTIESSYEQYF
TRBV4-3	TRBJ2-2	CASSHTTNTGELFF
TRBV29-1	TRBJ2-2	CSVRPPGPYGRELFF
TRBV20-1	TRBJ2-3	CSGSLSRTVSTDTQYF
TRBV7-2	TRBJ2-2	CAINKRVNTGELFF
TRBV28	TRBJ2-7	CAGSLMGSYEQYF
TRBV5-1	TRBJ1-5	CASSPGYDNQPQHF
TRBV20-1	TRBJ1-1	CSAIRQGEAFF
TRBV4-1	TRBJ2-3	CASCRLAGSTDTQYF
TRBV7-9	TRBJ1-6	CASSSTFEGGANNSPLHF
TRBV5-1	TRBJ1-2	CASSLAGTGSGYIF
TRBV6-2/TRBV6-3	TRBJ1-3	CASSSWDTGNTIYF
TRBV7-9	TRBJ1-1	CASSPEGTEAFF
TRBV19	TRBJ1-5	CASTSSTGVDQPQHF
TRBV6-2/TRBV6-3	TRBJ2-7	CASSALRTGNTYEQYF
TRBV27	TRBJ2-1	CAISRAGNEQFF
TRBV12-3/TRBV12-4	TRBJ1-2	CASSLVRGLGYTF
TRBV29-1	TRBJ2-1	CSAALLAGGGEQFF